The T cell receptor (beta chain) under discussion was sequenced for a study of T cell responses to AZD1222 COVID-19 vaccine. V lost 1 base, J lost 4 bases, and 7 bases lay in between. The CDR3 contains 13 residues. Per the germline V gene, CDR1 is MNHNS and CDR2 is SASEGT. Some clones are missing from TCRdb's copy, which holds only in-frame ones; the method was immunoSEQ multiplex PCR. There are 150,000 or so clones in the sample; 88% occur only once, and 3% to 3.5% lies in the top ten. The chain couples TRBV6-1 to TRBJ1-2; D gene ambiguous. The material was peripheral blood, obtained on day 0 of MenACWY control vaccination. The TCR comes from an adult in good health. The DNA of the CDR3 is TGTGCCAGCAGTGAAGGTTCCGGCTATGGCTACACCTTC. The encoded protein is CASSEGSGYGYTF.